The 26 T cell receptor beta chains below were found in one sample sequenced in a study of blood T cell repertoires in COVID-19. Repertoires were generated with immunoSEQ multiplex PCR, while TCRdb's copy carries only in-frame clones and drops some. The sample lists fewer than 30,000 clones; around 92% were seen once. Sequenced: peripheral blood. These receptors were obtained from a human donor in a cohort sampled during active COVID-19.

The chain joins TRBV3-1 (or the pseudogene TRBV3-2) to TRBJ2-3; D call uncertain. The CDR3 loop spans 13 amino acids. V dropped 2 bases and J dropped 7 bases, with 10 bases sitting between them. Germline values: CDR1 LGHDT, CDR2 YNNKEL (reference sequence). CDR3 bases: TGTGCCAGCAGCCAAATACCCGGTCATACGCAGTATTTT. Its translation: CASSQIPGHTQYF.

This CDR3 reads CASSILRGQRTDTQYF. In DNA form, the CDR3 reads TGTGCCAGTAGTATTCTTCGGGGACAGAGAACAGATACGCAGTATTTT. The genes are TRBV19 and TRBJ2-3; 7 bases fit TRBD1. Germline values: CDR1 LNHDA, CDR2 SQIVND (reference sequence). The V and J ends lost 3 bases and 3 bases, in that order; junction bases with no gene match: 9. This CDR3 comprises 16 residues.

This sequence joins TRBV7-9 and TRBJ2-3; 7 positions agree with TRBD2. J gave up 5 bases and V 1 base, and 12 bases lay outside the gene matches. CDR3 length: 17 residues. From germline, CDR1 is SEHNR and CDR2 FQNEAQ (reference sequence). Here the CDR3 reads CASSLGAGAGQGDTQYF. The CDR3 bases are TGTGCCAGCAGCTTAGGGGCCGGAGCGGGGCAGGGAGATACGCAGTATTTT.

About this clone itself: The conserved final phenylalanine or tryptophan is absent from the CDR3, which likely points to a read error. This chain links TRBV5-4 with TRBJ2-7, with 7 bases that match TRBD2. Looked up from germline, CDR1 is SGHNT and CDR2 is YYREEE (reference sequence). CDR3 size: 13 residues. The V gene end was trimmed by 4 bases and the J gene end by 4 bases; junction bases not matched to a gene: 5. CDR3 DNA sequence: TGTGCCAGCAGCAACCCCGGGGGGTACGAGCAGTACCTC. As protein: CASSNPGGYEQYL.

DNA for the CDR3: TGCGCCAGCAGCTTTCCGCTAGGACTAGCGCGGAACACCGGGGAGCTGTTTTTT. Translated, it gives CASSFPLGLARNTGELFF. The rearrangement uses TRBV5-1 and TRBJ2-2, with 9 bases fitting TRBD2. Germline trimming cut 2 bases from V and 1 base from J; bases unmatched to any gene: 9. Germline values: CDR1 SGHRS, CDR2 YFSETQ. The CDR3 is 18 residues long. Complete variable domain (other parts from reference TRBV5-1 and TRBJ2-2): KAGVTQTPRYLIKTRGQQVTLSCSPISGHRSVSWYQQTPGQGLQFLFEYFSETQRNKGNFPGRFSGRQFSNSRSEMNVSTLELGDSALYLCASSFPLGLARNTGELFFGEGSRLTVL.

The chain recombines TRBV10-3 with TRBJ1-2, with TRBD1 matching over 7 bases. The germline V gene has CDR1 ENHRY and CDR2 SYGVKD. Unmatched junction bases numbered 4, after V lost 3 bases and J lost 9 bases. This CDR3 spans 12 amino acids. Written as DNA, the CDR3 is TGTGCCATCAGTGACGGACAGGACAGCTACACCTTC. Translated: CAISDGQDSYTF.

This clone was counted once. The chain is built from TRBV7-8 and TRBJ1-2; D perhaps matches TRBD1 (6 bases). CDR1 and CDR2 (germline): SGHVS, FQNEAQ. The CDR3 spans 16 residues. V was shortened by 2 bases and J by 5 bases, with 18 bases between the two germline ends. The CDR3 protein is CASSLSGEAGVYGYTF. The DNA of the CDR3 is TGTGCCAGCAGCTTATCAGGAGAAGCAGGGGTATATGGCTACACCTTC.

The chain uses TRBV10-3 and TRBJ2-5; tentatively, D is TRBD1 (6 bases). The CDR3 totals 16 residues. Trimming removed 0 bases at V and 0 bases at J, with 11 bases between. The germline V gene encodes CDR1 ENHRY and CDR2 SYGVKD. Written as DNA, the CDR3 is TGTGCCATCAGTGAGTCAAGGGCAGGGGACCAAGAGACCCAGTACTTC. As protein: CAISESRAGDQETQYF.

The CDR3 is CASSLTGLLEAFF. The CDR3 DNA is TGTGCCAGCAGCTTGACAGGGCTCCTTGAAGCTTTCTTT. The chain uses TRBV7-2 and TRBJ1-1; 7 positions agree with TRBD1. The CDR3 is 13 residues long. The germline CDR1 and CDR2 sequences are SGHTA and FQGNSA. Losses at the gene ends were 3 bases for V and 7 bases for J; bases not matched to a gene: 5.

The rearrangement joins TRBV12-3 or TRBV12-4 to TRBJ1-1, with a weak D call TRBD1 (5 bases). Between the trimmed V and J ends, which lost 5 bases and 10 bases, there was a span of 14 bases. The CDR3 sequence is 12 residues long. This CDR3 reads CASSPQGSGAFF. The CDR3 DNA reads TGTGCCAGCAGTCCCCAGGGTTCGGGAGCTTTCTTT.

The rearrangement uses TRBV5-1 and TRBJ2-3, with 14 bases identical to TRBD2. V was clipped by 2 bases and J by 0 bases; unmatched bases: 5. The CDR3 has 18 residues. CDR1 SGHRS and CDR2 YFSETQ come from the germline V gene. CDR3 in amino acids: CASSFGLAGGYSTDTQYF. The CDR3 DNA is TGCGCCAGCAGCTTTGGACTAGCGGGGGGCTACAGCACAGATACGCAGTATTTT.

The chain carries TRBV11-2 and TRBJ2-1; no clear D gene. CDR1 is SGHAT and CDR2 is FQNNGV in the germline V gene. This CDR3 is 13 amino acids long. Trimming left V 0 bases short and J 7 bases short, with 7 bases between. In DNA form, the CDR3 reads TGTGCCAGCAGCTTAGATCGGGTTAATGAGCAGTTCTTC. This encodes CASSLDRVNEQFF.

The chain's CDR3 is CSVVAGGLQETQYF. The CDR3 bases are TGCAGCGTTGTGGCGGGGGGACTACAAGAGACCCAGTACTTC. V and J are TRBV29-1 and TRBJ2-5, with 8 bases matching TRBD2. Per germline, CDR1 SQVTM and CDR2 ANQGSEA. The J segment lost 2 bases and the V segment lost 4 bases, leaving 6 bases of the junction unmatched. The CDR3 consists of 14 residues. The variable domain in full, with the rest retrieved from reference TRBV29-1 and TRBJ2-5, is SAVISQKPSRDICQRGTSLTIQCQVDSQVTMMFWYRQQPGQSLTLIATANQGSEATYESGFVIDKFPISRPNLTFSTLTVSNMSPEDSSIYLCSVVAGGLQETQYFGPGTRLLVL.

This chain uses TRBV5-1 with TRBJ2-5; 11 bases are a match to TRBD2. This CDR3 comprises 15 residues. Germline values: CDR1 SGHRS, CDR2 YFSETQ. V shed 2 bases and J 4 bases; nucleotides not matched to a gene: 4. The DNA for the CDR3 is TGCGCCAGCAGCTTTAGCGGGGGGGCAATAGAGACCCAGTACTTC. This codes for CASSFSGGAIETQYF.

This chain connects TRBV6-5 to TRBJ1-2; D is unresolved. The CDR3 has 13 amino acids. The germline V gene has CDR1 MNHEY and CDR2 SVGAGI. Trimming took off 7 bases at V and 7 bases at J, with 16 bases between the two ends. The CDR3 sequence is CASTLTESIGYTF. DNA for the CDR3: TGTGCCAGCACCCTCACGGAGAGTATTGGCTACACCTTC.

The chain employs TRBV7-2 and TRBJ1-2; D may be TRBD1 (5 bases). The V end lost 3 bases, the J end lost 6 bases, and 14 bases lay between the germline ends. The germline CDR1 and CDR2 sequences are SGHTA and FQGNSA. The CDR3 spans 14 residues. The CDR3 DNA follows: TGTGCCAGCAGCTTTGGGGGGGGAACCAATGGCTACACCTTC. Amino acids: CASSFGGGTNGYTF. Full variable domain (outside the CDR3, taken from reference TRBV7-2 and TRBJ1-2): GAGVSQSPSNKVTEKGKDVELRCDPISGHTALYWYRQSLGQGLEFLIYFQGNSAPDKSGLPSDRFSAERTGGSVSTLTIQRTQQEDSAVYLCASSFGGGTNGYTFGSGTRLTVV.

The V and J genes are TRBV11-3 and TRBJ2-2, with D unresolved. This CDR3 comprises 16 residues. CDR1 and CDR2 from the germline V gene are SGHNT and YENEEA. Trimming stripped 1 base from V and 0 bases from J, with 9 bases between. CDR3 bases: TGTGCCAGCAGCTTAGTGCCCAGGCCGAACACCGGGGAGCTGTTTTTT. It specifies CASSLVPRPNTGELFF.

The chain uses TRBV19 and TRBJ2-3; 8 bases line up with TRBD2. The CDR3 sequence is 15 residues long. Trimming removed 0 bases from V and 4 bases from J; junction bases left unmatched: 3. Germline V gives CDR1 LNHDA, CDR2 SQIVND (reference sequence). In DNA form, the CDR3 reads TGTGCCAGTAGTATAGACCGGGGGGGGCCAGATACGCAGTATTTT. Translating gives CASSIDRGGPDTQYF.

The J gene is TRBJ1-3, the V gene TRBV21-1. TRBV21-1 is a documented pseudogene. This CDR3 comprises 16 residues. CDR3 DNA: TGTGCCAGCAGCAAAGCGGGGGGGGGCTCTTATCTGCCCATATATTTT. This sequence encodes CASSKAGGGSYLPIYF.

V gene TRBV20-1 combines with J gene TRBJ1-2, with D perhaps TRBD1 (5 bases). CDR1 and CDR2 (germline): DFQATT, SNEGSKA (reference sequence). V lost 3 bases and J 4 bases, leaving 15 bases between the germline ends. The CDR3 has 14 residues. CDR3 bases: TGCAGTGCTAGTGGGGGAGGCTCTAGCTATGGCTACACCTTC. Translation gives CSASGGGSSYGYTF.

The rearrangement uses TRBV12-3 or TRBV12-4 and TRBJ1-2, with 7 bases fitting TRBD1. The ends lost 5 bases at V and 5 bases at J; junction bases unmatched: 2. The CDR3 extends over 12 amino acids. The CDR3 spells CASSTTGYGYTF. CDR3 bases: TGTGCCAGCAGTACGACAGGGTATGGCTACACCTTC.

The chain carries TRBV5-1 and TRBJ2-7; D gene ambiguous. V was shortened by 0 bases and J by 0 bases, with 10 bases between the two germline ends. The germline V gene has CDR1 SGHRS and CDR2 YFSETQ. The CDR3 contains 15 residues. In nucleotides, the CDR3 is TGCGCCAGCAGCTTGGCTAGTCCGTCCTCCTACGAGCAGTACTTC. It specifies CASSLASPSSYEQYF.

The CDR3 nucleotides read TGTGCCAGCAGTCCTGACAGGGGCTCTGGAAACACCATATATTTT. Translated: CASSPDRGSGNTIYF. The genes are TRBV27 and TRBJ1-3, with 8 bases fitting TRBD1. Germline values: CDR1 MNHEY, CDR2 SMNVEV (reference sequence). The CDR3 is 15 amino acids. J was trimmed by 0 bases and V by 5 bases; bases with no gene match: 3.

This clone has a single count. The rearrangement links TRBV28 to TRBJ1-4, with 7 bases identical to TRBD1. CDR1 MDHEN and CDR2 SYDVKM come from the germline V gene. The CDR3 is 15 residues long. V was clipped by 8 bases and J by 1 base; unmatched bases: 7. The CDR3 DNA follows: TGTGCCAGCTTTCAGGGGGTAGGAACTAATGAAAAACTGTTTTTT. As protein: CASFQGVGTNEKLFF. Full variable domain (missing parts from reference TRBV28 and TRBJ1-4): DVKVTQSSRYLVKRTGEKVFLECVQDMDHENMFWYRQDPGLGLRLIYFSYDVKMKEKGDIPEGYSVSREKKERFSLILESASTNQTSMYLCASFQGVGTNEKLFFGSGTQLSVL.

The V gene is TRBV6-5, the J gene TRBJ2-3; 8 nucleotides align to TRBD1. J lost 10 bases, V lost 0 bases, and 3 bases had no gene match. Germline V gene lookup returns CDR1 MNHEY and CDR2 SVGAGI. The CDR3 covers 13 residues. CDR3 amino acids: CASSYSTGAPQYF. CDR3 in DNA: TGTGCCAGCAGTTACTCGACAGGGGCCCCGCAGTATTTT.

The rearrangement joins TRBV12-5 to TRBJ2-3, with 10 bases matching TRBD1. Unmatched junction bases numbered 5, after V lost 7 bases and J lost 4 bases. Germline CDR1 reads LGHNT; CDR2 reads FRNRAP. The CDR3 has 14 residues. The CDR3 DNA reads TGTGCTAGTGCCTGGGACAGGGGTTCAGATACGCAGTATTTT. It codes for CASAWDRGSDTQYF.